This T cell receptor (beta chain) comes out of a study of blood T cells in healthy people across ages. As regards this clonotype: Its antigen is as yet unknown.

Combining a sample-barcoded 5' primer with a J-beta primer mix, a second PCR ran for roughly 7 to 12 cycles. TCRdb passed the 5' RACE reads through MiXCR, listing each CDR3 protein once. Here the sample spans about 1.4 million distinct CDR3 sequences, approximately 60% being singletons. Study-wide findings and caveats: Estimates of total diversity, which came from one million sequenced T cells, were considered to be underestimates.

Germline-derived CDR1 and CDR2 are SGHVS and FNYEAQ. With V trimmed by 5 bases and J by 2 bases, 5 bases remained unmatched. This CDR3 is built from 14 residues. This rearrangement joins TRBV7-6 to TRBJ1-2, with 7 bases matching TRBD1. The clonotype was recovered from a man aged 18 to 35 in good health. Source material: blood. CDR3 in amino acids: CASSVYRGNYGYTF. In DNA form, the CDR3 reads TGTGCCAGCAGCGTCTACAGGGGAAACTATGGCTACACCTTC.